These 25 T cell receptor beta chains were all obtained from the same sample, sequenced in a study of breast tumors, draining lymph nodes, adjacent tissues. TCRdb called the multiplex PCR reads again in MiXCR, with one record for every CDR3 protein. The repertoire includes fewer than 200,000 distinct CDR3 sequences, approximately 30% of them detected once, and 4% to 5.5% sits in the top ten. Breast cancer patients provided tissue from their axillary draining lymph nodes. Specimen: axillary lymph node tissue. Receptors originate from a female donor with breast cancer. Some clones in this sample may be carry-over from other donors' samples.

The chain uses TRBV6-5 and TRBJ1-1; D not certain. V dropped 2 bases and J dropped 4 bases, with 11 bases sitting between them. The germline V gene has CDR1 MNHEY and CDR2 SVGAGI. The CDR3 is 14 amino acids. The CDR3 sequence: CASSYLGLGTEAFF. The CDR3 DNA reads TGTGCCAGCAGTTACCTCGGCCTGGGCACTGAAGCTTTCTTT.

About this clonotype itself: Being one base from a much bigger clone, this may be a read error. The chain has TRBV9 and TRBJ2-1; D not resolved. Trimming took off 0 bases at V and 5 bases at J, with 6 bases between the two ends. The germline V gene has CDR1 SGDLS and CDR2 YYNGEE. The CDR3 has 13 residues. The CDR3 protein is CASSVVHDNEQFF. CDR3 DNA: TGTGCCAGCAGCGTAGTTCATGACAATGAGCAGTTCTTC.

At least ten counts were recorded for this clonotype. This chain uses TRBV12-5 with TRBJ2-1, with TRBD1 as a possible D gene (6 bases). Deletions cut 3 bases from V and 1 base from J, with 16 bases between. The CDR3 runs 17 residues. Germline CDR1 reads LGHNT; CDR2 reads FRNRAP. The CDR3 loop reads CASGFSPRQDSYNEQFF. For the CDR3, the DNA is TGTGCTAGTGGTTTTTCTCCGAGACAGGATTCCTACAATGAGCAGTTCTTC. Full variable domain (missing parts from reference TRBV12-5 and TRBJ2-1): DARVTQTPRHKVTEMGQEVTMRCQPILGHNTVFWYRQTMMQGLELLAYFRNRAPLDDSGMPKDRFSAEMPDATLATLKIQPSEPRDSAVYFCASGFSPRQDSYNEQFFGPGTRLTVL.

This clonotype was seen at least ten times. The gene calls are TRBV9 and TRBJ2-7, with 7 bases fitting TRBD1. This CDR3 is built from 14 residues. From germline, CDR1 is SGDLS and CDR2 YYNGEE. Trimming took 2 bases from V and 4 from J; bases not matched to a gene: 6. The CDR3 sequence is CASSVGDSLYEQYF. As DNA, the CDR3 is TGTGCCAGCAGCGTTGGGGACAGTCTTTACGAGCAGTACTTC.

This clonotype has a count of ten or more. The chain uses TRBV12-3 or TRBV12-4 and TRBJ2-3, with 9 bases aligning to TRBD2. The V gene end was trimmed by 1 base and the J gene end by 4 bases; junction bases not matched to a gene: 6. This CDR3 spans 16 amino acids. DNA of the CDR3: TGTGCCAGCAGTTTAGGGCGGGGGGGCCGTGCAGATACGCAGTATTTT. Amino acids: CASSLGRGGRADTQYF.

In its sample, this clonotype was seen many times. The gene calls are TRBV20-1 and TRBJ2-5, with TRBD2 identical over 8 bases. CDR3 length equals 14 residues. V lost 5 bases to trimming and J lost 1 base; unmatched junction nucleotides: 6. Germline CDR1 reads DFQATT; CDR2 reads SNEGSKA (reference sequence). CDR3 DNA sequence: TGCAGTGCTGCCCGCGGGGGGCTCCAAGAGACCCAGTACTTC. The encoded protein is CSAARGGLQETQYF.

This chain links TRBV20-1 with TRBJ2-5; possibly TRBD2 for D (6 bases). This CDR3 comprises 12 residues. Germline-derived CDR1 and CDR2 are DFQATT and SNEGSKA (reference sequence). Trimming pared 3 bases from V and 1 base from J, leaving 6 bases between. The chain's CDR3 is CSARGGQETQYF. The CDR3 bases are TGCAGTGCTAGGGGGGGCCAAGAGACCCAGTACTTC.

There are many counts of this clonotype. V usage is TRBV7-6 and J usage is TRBJ2-1; D is possibly TRBD2 (7 bases). The CDR3 covers 14 residues. Trimming left V 5 bases short and J 7 bases short, with 15 bases between. In germline, CDR1 is SGHVS, CDR2 FNYEAQ. CDR3 sequence (DNA): TGTGCCAGCAGCCGCACCGAGGGGGGGAATGAGCAGTTCTTC. It encodes CASSRTEGGNEQFF.

Ten or more counts support this clonotype. The chain is built from TRBV20-1 and TRBJ2-1; D possibly uses TRBD1 or TRBD2 (6 bases each). CDR3 size: 15 residues. V lost 6 bases and J 4 bases, leaving 19 bases between the germline ends. Germline loops: CDR1 DFQATT, CDR2 SNEGSKA (reference sequence). DNA for the CDR3: TGCAGTGCCAGTGGGGGGCCCCTTAAATACAATGAGCAGTTCTTC. It yields the protein CSASGGPLKYNEQFF.

A remark on this clonotype: Being one base from a much bigger clone, this may be a read error. V usage is TRBV11-3 and J usage is TRBJ2-1; no clear D. The CDR3 is 16 residues long. Germline CDR1 SGHNT, CDR2 YENEEA. Here the CDR3 reads CAGSPFPLCSYNEQFF. DNA for the CDR3: TGTGCCGGCAGCCCCTTCCCACTGTGCTCCTACAATGAGCAGTTCTTC.

The chain carries TRBV19 and TRBJ1-1; D is ambiguous. The CDR3 totals 13 residues. Germline-derived CDR1 and CDR2 are LNHDA and SQIVND (reference sequence). Deletions cut 4 bases from V and 1 base from J, with 7 bases between. As DNA, the CDR3 is TGTGCCAGTAGTAGGCAGCGGAACACTGAAGCTTTCTTT. This encodes CASSRQRNTEAFF.

This clonotype came up many times. J is TRBJ1-2 and V is TRBV19; 7 bases agree with TRBD1. Per germline, CDR1 LNHDA and CDR2 SQIVND (reference sequence). The length of the CDR3 is 16 residues. V trimming: 4 bases; J trimming: 1 base; junction bases outside the gene matches: 9. As DNA, the CDR3 is TGTGCCAGTAGTAGTGCCTCCCGACAGGGTAACTATGGCTACACCTTC. It is translated as CASSSASRQGNYGYTF. Full variable domain (missing parts from reference TRBV19 and TRBJ1-2): DGGITQSPKYLFRKEGQNVTLSCEQNLNHDAMYWYRQDPGQGLRLIYYSQIVNDFQKGDIAEGYSVSREKKESFPLTVTSAQKNPTAFYLCASSSASRQGNYGYTFGSGTRLTVV.

This clonotype was seen many times. This sequence joins TRBV20-1 and TRBJ1-2; D perhaps matches TRBD1 (5 bases). The V end lost 6 bases, the J end lost 3 bases, and 14 bases lay between the germline ends. Germline CDR1 and CDR2: DFQATT and SNEGSKA (reference sequence). The CDR3 is 13 residues long. As DNA, the CDR3 is TGCAGTGCCCTCCACGACAGATACTATGGCTACACCTTC. This codes for CSALHDRYYGYTF.

This clonotype was observed many times. The chain recombines TRBV27 with TRBJ1-6; the D is unclear. This CDR3 comprises 14 residues. The ends were cut back, 8 bases at V and 0 bases at J, with 8 bases in the middle. CDR1 MNHEY and CDR2 SMNVEV come from the germline V gene (reference sequence). The CDR3 here is CASALSSYNSPLHF. CDR3 coding DNA: TGTGCCAGCGCCCTAAGCTCCTATAATTCACCCCTCCACTTT.

A word on this clonotype: One end of the junction does not line up with germline, which may come from a read error. The chain couples TRBV11-2 to TRBJ1-2; unclear D gene. This CDR3 comprises 17 residues. Germline assignment: CDR1 SGHAT and CDR2 FQNNGV. Here the CDR3 reads CASSLGPLSGRLSGYAF. CDR3 bases: TGTGCCAGCAGCTTAGGGCCGTTGTCCGGGAGGTTATCTGGCTACGCCTTC.

This clonotype was seen at least ten times. V and J are TRBV19 and TRBJ1-6; D call uncertain. Trimming cost V 3 bases and J 9 bases, with 12 bases left between them. This CDR3 is built from 14 residues. Germline V gene sequence: CDR1 LNHDA, CDR2 SQIVND (reference sequence). The CDR3 reads CASSMETISSPLHF. The CDR3 DNA reads TGTGCCAGTAGTATGGAAACAATCAGTTCACCCCTCCACTTT.

V is TRBV7-4 and J is TRBJ1-4; weak D call: TRBD1 (5 bases). CDR1 is SGHVT and CDR2 is SQSDAQ in the germline V gene. V was shortened by 3 bases and J by 14 bases, with 19 bases between the two germline ends. The CDR3 covers 14 residues. The CDR3: CASSFFGGDGKLFF. The CDR3, as DNA: TGTGCCAGCAGCTTTTTCGGGGGAGATGGAAAGCTGTTTTTT.

In the case of this clonotype: Just one base apart from a much larger clone, this may be a read error. This chain connects TRBV12-3 or TRBV12-4 to TRBJ2-7, with 8 bases matching TRBD1. Germline trimming cut 4 bases from V and 2 bases from J; bases unmatched to any gene: 13. The length of the CDR3 is 17 residues. Written as DNA, the CDR3 is TGTGCCAGCAGTTCGGGTTTTATGGGACAGGCCGCCTACGAGCAGTACTTC. Translation: CASSSGFMGQAAYEQYF.

CDR3 amino acids: CASSLEQGGETQYF. CDR3 sequence (DNA): TGCGCCAGCAGCTTGGAACAGGGCGGGGAGACCCAGTACTTC. The chain combines TRBV5-1 with TRBJ2-5; TRBD1 is a possible D gene (6 bases). V was cut by 0 bases and J by 5 bases, with 11 bases left in between. CDR3 length: 14 residues. Germline V gives CDR1 SGHRS, CDR2 YFSETQ.

As to this clonotype: A much larger clone is a single base away; this may be a read error. The chain employs TRBV19 and TRBJ2-2, with TRBD1 matching over 8 bases. Germline trimming cut 3 bases from V and 4 bases from J; bases unmatched to any gene: 22. This CDR3 comprises 21 residues. Germline CDR1 LNHDA, CDR2 SQIVND (reference sequence). CDR3 sequence: CASSILPRSWAGGHGTGELFF. CDR3 sequence (DNA): TGTGCCAGTAGTATCCTTCCCCGCTCCTGGGCAGGGGGCCACGGCACCGGGGAGCTGTTTTTT.

This clonotype was seen at least ten times. The V call is TRBV7-9, the J call TRBJ1-2; D remains ambiguous. The V end lost 5 bases, the J end lost 5 bases, and 12 bases lay between the germline ends. In germline, CDR1 is SEHNR, CDR2 FQNEAQ (reference sequence). The CDR3 sequence is 13 residues long. The CDR3 DNA is TGTGCCAGCAGCGTGTCAACCTTTTATGGCTACACCTTC. Residues: CASSVSTFYGYTF. The full variable domain, in which reference TRBV7-9 and TRBJ1-2 provide the parts outside the CDR3, is DTGVSQNPRHKITKRGQNVTFRCDPISEHNRLYWYRQTLGQGPEFLTYFQNEAQLEKSRLLSDRFSAERPKGSFSTLEIQRTEQGDSAMYLCASSVSTFYGYTFGSGTRLTVV.

The chain carries TRBV20-1 and TRBJ2-2; 8 positions agree with TRBD1. CDR1 and CDR2 from the germline V gene are DFQATT and SNEGSKA (reference sequence). V lost 5 bases, J lost 1 base, and 6 bases stayed unmatched. This CDR3 comprises 15 residues. The CDR3 DNA sequence: TGCAGTGCTCGGACAGGGCGACTGAACACCGGGGAGCTGTTTTTT. Translating it yields CSARTGRLNTGELFF.

This clonotype has more than one count but fewer than ten. It may be a read error: a sequence one base away is much more abundant. The J gene is TRBJ2-1, the V gene TRBV20-1; D is unresolved. Germline V CDR1 and CDR2: DFQATT, SNEGSKA (reference sequence). The CDR3 contains 12 residues. In DNA, the CDR3 is TGCAGTGCCCCACGGATATACAATGAGCCGTTCTTC. Residues: CSAPRIYNEPFF.

This clonotype was observed at least ten times. V gene TRBV12-3 or TRBV12-4 combines with J gene TRBJ2-5; D unclear. Trimming stripped 5 bases from V and 1 base from J, with 5 bases between. This CDR3 is built from 12 residues. CDR3 nucleotide sequence: TGTGCCAGCAGTCTCACCCAAGAGACCCAGTACTTC. Protein product: CASSLTQETQYF.

Many counts were recorded for this clonotype. CDR3 protein: CASSFADTQYF. The CDR3 DNA sequence: TGTGCCAGCAGTTTCGCAGATACGCAGTATTTT. V and J are TRBV12-3 or TRBV12-4 and TRBJ2-3, with no clear D. This CDR3 contains 11 residues. Trimming removed 3 bases at V and 4 bases at J, with 2 bases between.